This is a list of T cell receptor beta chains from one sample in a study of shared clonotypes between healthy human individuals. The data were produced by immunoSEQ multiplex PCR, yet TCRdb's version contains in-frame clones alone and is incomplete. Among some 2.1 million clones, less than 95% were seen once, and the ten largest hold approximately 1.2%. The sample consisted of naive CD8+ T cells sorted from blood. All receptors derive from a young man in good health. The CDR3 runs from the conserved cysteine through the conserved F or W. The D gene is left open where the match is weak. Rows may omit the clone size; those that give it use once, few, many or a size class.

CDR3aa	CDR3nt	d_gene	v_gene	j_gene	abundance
CASSPHPRTSFNTGELFF	TGTGCCAGCAGCCCACACCCCCGGACTAGCTTTAACACCGGGGAGCTGTTTTTT	TRBD2	TRBV11-2	TRBJ2-2	-
CAWKGGPTNYGYTF	TGTGCCTGGAAGGGTGGCCCTACTAACTATGGCTACACCTTC	-	TRBV30	TRBJ1-2	-
CASSSPPSGGGYYNEQFF	TGTGCCAGCAGCTCGCCGCCCTCTGGGGGGGGATACTACAATGAGCAGTTCTTC	TRBD2	TRBV7-9	TRBJ2-1	once
CASSIGLAGNIQYF	TGTGCCAGCAGCATAGGACTAGCGGGAAACATTCAGTACTTC	-	TRBV21-1	TRBJ2-4	once
CSGRVSGEQFF	TGCAGTGGGAGGGTTAGCGGTGAGCAGTTCTTC	-	TRBV20-1	TRBJ2-1	-
CASSQDPSGPTGELFF	TGCGCCAGCAGCCAAGATCCTTCAGGCCCGACCGGGGAGCTGTTTTTT	-	TRBV4-1	TRBJ2-2	once
CSVEEWDSNYGYTF	TGCAGCGTTGAAGAGTGGGACAGCAACTATGGCTACACCTTC	TRBD1	TRBV29-1	TRBJ1-2	-
CASSLNPDYEQYF	TGTGCCAGCAGCCTGAACCCCGACTACGAGCAGTACTTC	-	TRBV9	TRBJ2-7	-
CASSDGLSEAYEQYF	TGCGCCAGCAGTGATGGCCTCTCCGAGGCCTACGAGCAGTACTTC	-	TRBV10-2	TRBJ2-7	-
CASSFTGGMNTEAFF	TGCGCCAGCAGCTTCACGGGAGGTATGAACACTGAAGCTTTCTTT	-	TRBV5-1	TRBJ1-1	-
CASSYGGGDEQYF	TGTGCCAGCAGTTATGGGGGCGGGGACGAGCAGTACTTC	-	TRBV6-6	TRBJ2-7	-
CASSLLGTVDQPQHF	TGTGCCAGCAGTCTCCTCGGGACGGTAGATCAGCCCCAGCATTTT	-	TRBV27	TRBJ1-5	once
CASSPGETQYF	TGTGCCAGCAGCCCCGGGGAGACCCAGTACTTC	-	TRBV6-1	TRBJ2-5	-
CASSITSPTDTQYF	TGTGCCAGCAGCATTACTAGCCCCACAGATACGCAGTATTTT	-	TRBV11-1	TRBJ2-3	-
CASSGQGGQETQYF	TGTGCCAGCAGCGGTCAGGGGGGCCAAGAGACCCAGTACTTC	-	TRBV9	TRBJ2-5	-
CASSLAASGDRNEQFF	TGCGCCAGCAGCTTGGCCGCTAGCGGGGATAGGAATGAGCAGTTCTTC	TRBD2	TRBV5-1	TRBJ2-1	-
CASSLDEEAGFEQFF	TGTGCCAGCAGCTTAGACGAAGAAGCGGGATTTGAGCAGTTCTTC	TRBD2	TRBV11-2	TRBJ2-1	-
CASSLFPGPTSYEQYF	TGCGCCAGCAGCTTGTTTCCGGGCCCTACCTCCTACGAGCAGTACTTC	-	TRBV5-1	TRBJ2-7	-
CASSLGLAGKEETQYF	TGTGCCAGCAGTTTGGGCCTCGCGGGAAAGGAAGAGACCCAGTACTTC	-	TRBV27	TRBJ2-5	-
CAWSVGGETEAFF	TGTGCCTGGAGTGTTGGGGGGGAAACTGAAGCTTTCTTT	-	TRBV30	TRBJ1-1	-
CAWSVLSTEAFF	TGTGCCTGGAGTGTACTTTCGACTGAAGCTTTCTTT	-	TRBV30	TRBJ1-1	-
CASSEQTGAGNQPQHF	TGTGCCAGCAGTGAACAAACGGGGGCAGGGAATCAGCCCCAGCATTTT	-	TRBV6-1	TRBJ1-5	-
CASSGTSFNTGELFF	TGCGCCAGCAGCGGGACTAGCTTCAACACCGGGGAGCTGTTTTTT	TRBD2	TRBV5-1	TRBJ2-2	-
CASSLVGYNEKLFF	TGTGCCAGCAGTTTAGTGGGATATAATGAAAAACTGTTTTTT	-	TRBV28	TRBJ1-4	-
CASSESILLAGETQYF	TGCGCCAGCAGTGAGTCGATATTACTAGCAGGGGAGACCCAGTACTTC	-	TRBV10-2	TRBJ2-5	-
CASSMGLTYEQYF	TGTGCCAGTAGTATGGGCTTAACCTACGAGCAGTACTTC	-	TRBV19	TRBJ2-7	-
CAISELYNEQFF	TGTGCCATCAGTGAACTTTACAATGAGCAGTTCTTC	-	TRBV10-3	TRBJ2-1	-
CASSLVLTEQYF	TGTGCCAGCAGCTTAGTTTTGACCGAGCAGTACTTC	-	TRBV7-9	TRBJ2-7	-
CASSPLARLAGGQDQYF	TGTGCCAGCAGTCCCCTCGCTCGGCTAGCGGGAGGGCAGGATCAGTACTTC	TRBD2	TRBV27	TRBJ2-7	-
CASSLGSPYEQYF	TGCGCCAGCAGCTTGGGCTCCCCCTACGAGCAGTACTTC	-	TRBV5-1	TRBJ2-7	once
CAIGNNEQFF	TGTGCCATAGGGAACAATGAGCAGTTCTTC	-	TRBV7-9	TRBJ2-1	-
CASSLSTAYNEQFF	TGTGCCAGCAGCTTAAGTACAGCCTACAATGAGCAGTTCTTC	-	TRBV13	TRBJ2-1	-
CASSLRTMTAAFF	TGTGCCAGTAGTCTGCGGACAATGACAGCAGCTTTCTTT	-	TRBV19	TRBJ1-1	-
CASSELGGVNTEAFF	TGTGCCAGCAGTGAATTAGGAGGGGTGAACACTGAAGCTTTCTTT	-	TRBV2	TRBJ1-1	-
CASSLGTGSSCEQYF	TGTGCCAGCAGCTTAGGGACAGGGAGCTCCTGCGAGCAGTACTTC	TRBD1	TRBV7-8	TRBJ2-7	once
CASSSTSGGAYEQYF	TGTGCCAGCAGCTCGACTAGCGGGGGGGCCTACGAGCAGTACTTC	TRBD2	TRBV7-9	TRBJ2-7	-
CASSLPRGRDTGELFF	TGTGCCAGCAGCCTACCCCGGGGTCGAGACACCGGGGAGCTGTTTTTT	-	TRBV7-3	TRBJ2-2	few
CASQGDNYGYTF	TGCGCCAGTCAGGGAGATAACTATGGCTACACCTTC	-	TRBV5-1	TRBJ1-2	-
CASSVGAWREGLTETQYF	TGTGCCAGCAGCGTAGGGGCCTGGCGGGAGGGCCTTACAGAGACCCAGTACTTC	TRBD2	TRBV9	TRBJ2-5	-
CASALEVSPGLAAYEQYF	TGTGCTAGTGCTTTGGAGGTCAGCCCGGGACTAGCGGCCTACGAGCAGTACTTC	TRBD2	TRBV12-5	TRBJ2-7	-
CASRRDPGEKLFF	TGTGCCAGCAGACGGGACCCGGGGGAAAAACTGTTTTTT	-	TRBV5-4	TRBJ1-4	-
CASSLSRGNTEAFF	TGTGCCAGCAGTTTAAGTCGGGGGAACACTGAAGCTTTCTTT	-	TRBV27	TRBJ1-1	-
CASSLVGGYEQYF	TGCGCCAGCAGCTTGGTTGGGGGCTACGAGCAGTACTTC	-	TRBV5-1	TRBJ2-7	few
CASSYSNPYEQYF	TGTGCCAGCAGTTACTCGAACCCTTACGAGCAGTACTTC	-	TRBV6-6	TRBJ2-7	-
CASSIEGSGVDEQFF	TGTGCCAGTAGTATAGAGGGATCGGGGGTCGATGAGCAGTTCTTC	-	TRBV19	TRBJ2-1	-
CASSLTVGEGTDTQYF	TGTGCCAGCAGCTTAACTGTAGGAGAAGGCACAGATACGCAGTATTTT	-	TRBV7-2	TRBJ2-3	-
CASSLSGRYYEQYF	TGTGCCAGCAGCTTGTCCGGCCGCTACTACGAGCAGTACTTC	-	TRBV11-2	TRBJ2-7	-
CSVEVQGPSNQPQHF	TGCAGCGTTGAAGTTCAGGGACCAAGCAATCAGCCCCAGCATTTT	-	TRBV29-1	TRBJ1-5	once
CASSSRGAGQGVDEQFF	TGTGCCAGCAGCTCCCGAGGTGCGGGACAGGGGGTCGATGAGCAGTTCTTC	TRBD1	TRBV4-2	TRBJ2-1	-
CASSEGAGQAYEQYF	TGCGCCAGCAGTGAGGGGGCAGGCCAAGCCTACGAGCAGTACTTC	-	TRBV10-2	TRBJ2-7	-
CASSLGQGPPSTDTQYF	TGCGCCAGCAGTCTTGGACAGGGCCCTCCTAGCACAGATACGCAGTATTTT	TRBD1	TRBV10-1	TRBJ2-3	once
CASSSTDLVQGARGELFF	TGTGCCAGCAGCTCTACAGACCTCGTGCAGGGGGCTCGCGGAGAGCTGTTTTTT	TRBD1	TRBV11-2	TRBJ2-2	-